The 3 T cell receptor beta chains below were found in one sample sequenced in a study of T cell responses to AZD1222 COVID-19 vaccine. Sequencing used immunoSEQ multiplex PCR; TCRdb keeps in-frame clones, though not all of them. Here the sample spans approximately 110,000 clones, 90% to 95% being singletons. This specimen consisted of peripheral blood, obtained on day 0 of AZD1222 vaccination. The receptor source for this set is an adult in good health.

V is TRBV4-1 and J is TRBJ1-6; D is ambiguous. Trimming shortened V by 4 bases and J by 3 bases, and 7 bases separated the two germline ends. CDR3 length equals 14 residues. Germline lookup yields CDR1 MGHRA and CDR2 YSYEKL. DNA of the CDR3: TGCGCCAGCAGCCCCAAATTCTATAATTCACCCCTCCACTTT. Protein sequence: CASSPKFYNSPLHF.

The chain has TRBV19 and TRBJ2-3; tentatively, D is TRBD2 (5 bases). The CDR3 runs 15 residues. Trimming removed 6 bases at V and 2 bases at J, with 15 bases between. Germline assignment: CDR1 LNHDA and CDR2 SQIVND (reference sequence). The CDR3 sequence is CASSRSTGNTDTQYF. The CDR3, as DNA: TGTGCCAGTAGCCGGTCGACGGGGAACACAGATACGCAGTATTTT. Full variable domain (remainder filled in from reference TRBV19 and TRBJ2-3): DGGITQSPKYLFRKEGQNVTLSCEQNLNHDAMYWYRQDPGQGLRLIYYSQIVNDFQKGDIAEGYSVSREKKESFPLTVTSAQKNPTAFYLCASSRSTGNTDTQYFGPGTRLTVL.

The chain is built from TRBV28 and TRBJ2-3; 8 nucleotides match TRBD1. V lost 3 bases, J lost 0 bases, and 2 bases stayed unmatched. The CDR3 sequence is 15 residues long. From germline, CDR1 is MDHEN and CDR2 SYDVKM. CDR3 sequence: CASSLTGDSTDTQYF. In DNA form, the CDR3 reads TGTGCCAGCAGTTTGACAGGGGATAGCACAGATACGCAGTATTTT.